The 21 T cell receptor beta chains reported below all come from one sample, sequenced in a study of PD-1 blockade in classical Hodgkin lymphoma (dated by TCRdb to 2019 to 2021). The sample's time point label, in plain terms: cycle 2 day 1 (C2D1) of nivolumab. All trial patients had relapsed after autologous stem cell transplantation, with cohorts A, B and C differing in prior brentuximab vedotin exposure. Library method: the immunoSEQ multiplex PCR assay. As stored in TCRdb, this immuneACCESS dataset retains in-frame rearrangements with V and J assigned. A fraction of the clones does not appear; measured against another copy, unresolved V genes explain less than half of the discrepancy, and the remainder lacks a known reason. The sample records some 84,000 clones, around nine tenths of which are singletons. Less than 3% of the sample belongs to the ten largest clones. The material sequenced was peripheral blood mononuclear cells (PBMCs), taken before the second cycle of nivolumab. The receptors come from a human donor with classical Hodgkin lymphoma.

This clone was counted once. The rearrangement links TRBV9 to TRBJ2-1, with D possibly being TRBD2 (5 bases). The CDR3 is 16 amino acids. Germline loops: CDR1 SGDLS, CDR2 YYNGEE. With 0 bases removed from V and 0 bases from J, the gap between germline ends came to 10 bases. CDR3: CASSVASSLSYNEQFF. The CDR3 DNA sequence: TGTGCCAGCAGCGTAGCTAGCAGCCTCTCCTACAATGAGCAGTTCTTC.

This sequence joins TRBV18 and TRBJ1-4, with TRBD1 matching 8 bases. Per germline, CDR1 KGHSH and CDR2 LQKENI. After removal of 3 bases from V and 2 bases from J, the junction contained 2 bases not matched to a gene. The CDR3 spans 15 residues. CDR3 protein: CASSPQGATNEKLFF. The CDR3 bases are TGTGCCAGCTCACCGCAGGGGGCCACTAATGAAAAACTGTTTTTT.

The chain uses TRBV6-5 and TRBJ2-7; 8 nucleotides align to TRBD1. Germline V CDR1 and CDR2: MNHEY, SVGAGI. The V and J ends lost 6 bases and 9 bases, in that order; junction bases with no gene match: 4. The CDR3 is 11 residues long. The CDR3 DNA reads TGTGCCAGCAGGGGACAGGAGGGGCAGTACTTC. It is translated as CASRGQEGQYF.

This chain uses TRBV28 with TRBJ2-2, with 16 bases that match TRBD2. The CDR3 contains 21 residues. CDR1 is MDHEN and CDR2 is SYDVKM in the germline V gene. The junction had 15 bases not matched to a gene; V was cut back by 4 bases and J by 4 bases. CDR3 sequence (DNA): TGTGCCAGCAGTTCATTGAGAGAAGCGGGACTAGCGGGAGGGGGCACCGGGGAGCTGTTTTTT. Its protein is CASSSLREAGLAGGGTGELFF.

This clone has just one count. This sequence joins TRBV19 and TRBJ1-2, with 10 bases lining up with TRBD1. The V gene end was trimmed by 3 bases and the J gene end by 0 bases; junction bases not matched to a gene: 10. The CDR3 extends over 18 amino acids. CDR1 LNHDA and CDR2 SQIVND come from the germline V gene (reference sequence). The CDR3 DNA is TGTGCCAGTAGTATTCGACGGACAGGGGGAGAGTCTAACTATGGCTACACCTTC. It specifies CASSIRRTGGESNYGYTF.

The chain couples TRBV5-4 to TRBJ1-5, with TRBD1 as a possible D gene (5 bases). The CDR3 sequence is 14 residues long. Germline loops: CDR1 SGHNT, CDR2 YYREEE (reference sequence). Trimming removed 1 base from V and 6 bases from J, with 11 bases in between. The DNA of the CDR3 is TGTGCCAGCAGCTTGCCCGGGGACGGTCAGCCCCAGCATTTT. It translates to CASSLPGDGQPQHF.

This clone was found once. The rearrangement joins TRBV10-3 to TRBJ2-3; 11 nucleotides line up with TRBD2. With V trimmed by 5 bases and J by 1 base, 8 bases remained unmatched. The CDR3 has 17 residues. CDR1 is ENHRY, CDR2 SYGVKD, per germline. In nucleotides, the CDR3 is TGTGCCATCAGTTACCTAGCGGGAGGCCGGGGCACAGATACGCAGTATTTT. Translated: CAISYLAGGRGTDTQYF.

This clone came up once. V and J are TRBV11-2 and TRBJ1-4; unclear D gene. CDR1 is SGHAT and CDR2 is FQNNGV in the germline V gene. The CDR3 has 17 amino acids. V dropped 2 bases and J dropped 5 bases, with 18 bases sitting between them. CDR3 sequence: CASSLFPIGGWNEKLFF. In DNA form, the CDR3 reads TGTGCCAGCAGCTTATTCCCAATTGGTGGGTGGAATGAAAAACTGTTTTTT. Full variable domain (outside the CDR3, taken from reference TRBV11-2 and TRBJ1-4): EAGVAQSPRYKIIEKRQSVAFWCNPISGHATLYWYQQILGQGPKLLIQFQNNGVVDDSQLPKDRFSAERLKGVDSTLKIQPAKLEDSAVYLCASSLFPIGGWNEKLFFGSGTQLSVL.

The CDR3 is CASSPRGREAFF. The CDR3 nucleotides are TGTGCCAGCAGCCCCCGGGGCAGGGAAGCTTTCTTT. The V and J genes are TRBV6-1 and TRBJ1-1, with a tentative D call TRBD1 (5 bases). With 6 bases removed from V and 8 bases from J, the gap between germline ends came to 13 bases. CDR1 and CDR2 (germline): MNHNS, SASEGT. The CDR3 is 12 amino acids.

The rearrangement joins TRBV27 to TRBJ2-5; 9 bases agree with TRBD1. CDR1 MNHEY and CDR2 SMNVEV come from the germline V gene (reference sequence). The CDR3 is 16 residues long. V was clipped by 1 base and J by 5 bases; unmatched bases: 8. The CDR3 DNA reads TGTGCCAGCAGTTTATGGGGACAGGGTGGATTGGAGACCCAGTACTTC. Translation gives CASSLWGQGGLETQYF.

In DNA form, the CDR3 reads TGTGCCAGCAGTTTACAACCGGCGTCTAGCACCCAGAGGAATGAGCAGTTCTTC. Its protein product is CASSLQPASSTQRNEQFF. The rearrangement uses TRBV27 and TRBJ2-1; D might be TRBD2 (5 bases). CDR1 and CDR2 (germline): MNHEY, SMNVEV (reference sequence). The CDR3 runs to 18 residues. Trimming shortened V by 2 bases and J by 7 bases, and 24 bases separated the two germline ends.

This chain uses TRBV5-1 with TRBJ1-2, with 10 positions matching TRBD1. The V segment lost 3 bases and the J segment 3 bases; nucleotides outside the gene matches: 14. CDR1 is SGHRS and CDR2 is YFSETQ in the germline V gene. The CDR3 length is 18 residues. CDR3 sequence: CASSSLPGTGEMYYGYTF. CDR3 nucleotide sequence: TGCGCCAGCAGCTCTTTACCCGGGACAGGGGAGATGTACTATGGCTACACCTTC. The full variable domain, with the rest looked up from reference TRBV5-1 and TRBJ1-2, is KAGVTQTPRYLIKTRGQQVTLSCSPISGHRSVSWYQQTPGQGLQFLFEYFSETQRNKGNFPGRFSGRQFSNSRSEMNVSTLELGDSALYLCASSSLPGTGEMYYGYTFGSGTRLTVV.

V and J are TRBV19 and TRBJ2-7; TRBD2 is a possible D gene (6 bases). V shed 6 bases and J shed 2 bases, with 17 bases lying between them. Germline CDR1 reads LNHDA; CDR2 reads SQIVND (reference sequence). The CDR3 is 15 amino acids. CDR3 sequence (DNA): TGTGCCAGTAGGCTATCCGGGAGATCTACCTACGAGCAGTACTTC. This encodes CASRLSGRSTYEQYF.

This chain links TRBV30 with TRBJ2-1, with D perhaps TRBD1 (5 bases). The length of the CDR3 is 14 residues. The ends were cut back, 5 bases at V and 0 bases at J, with 11 bases in the middle. Germline CDR1 GTSNPN, CDR2 SVGIG (reference sequence). The CDR3 loop is CAWGRGSSYNEQFF. The DNA for the CDR3 is TGTGCCTGGGGTAGGGGTAGCTCCTACAATGAGCAGTTCTTC.

V is TRBV19 and J is TRBJ1-2; D call uncertain. In germline, CDR1 is LNHDA, CDR2 SQIVND (reference sequence). With 4 bases removed from V and 3 bases from J, the gap between germline ends came to 15 bases. This CDR3 has 15 residues. CDR3 in DNA: TGTGCCAGTAGTACCCAAATCGGAGGCCACTATGGCTACACCTTC. It translates to CASSTQIGGHYGYTF.

The gene calls are TRBV28 and TRBJ1-4, with unresolved D. This CDR3 is built from 15 residues. From germline, CDR1 is MDHEN and CDR2 SYDVKM. V lost 8 bases, J lost 6 bases, and 19 bases lay in between. This chain's CDR3 is CASLPWTSRHEKLFF. The CDR3 coding sequence is TGTGCCAGCCTGCCATGGACTTCGCGTCATGAAAAACTGTTTTTT. The full variable domain, rest sourced from reference TRBV28 and TRBJ1-4, is DVKVTQSSRYLVKRTGEKVFLECVQDMDHENMFWYRQDPGLGLRLIYFSYDVKMKEKGDIPEGYSVSREKKERFSLILESASTNQTSMYLCASLPWTSRHEKLFFGSGTQLSVL.

CDR3 DNA sequence: TGCGCCAGCAGCTTGGCGGGGCCTCCCGACTATGGCTACACCTTC. This sequence encodes CASSLAGPPDYGYTF. This chain uses TRBV5-1 with TRBJ1-2; D might be TRBD1 (5 bases). The V end was cut by 0 bases, the J end by 3 bases, with 12 bases between. In germline, CDR1 is SGHRS, CDR2 YFSETQ. This CDR3 spans 15 amino acids.

J is TRBJ2-4 and V is TRBV2; the match to TRBD2 covers 8 bases. J gave up 1 base and V 3 bases, and 2 bases lay outside the gene matches. Germline assignment: CDR1 SNHLY and CDR2 FYNNEI. This CDR3 is built from 15 residues. CDR3 in DNA: TGTGCCAGCAGTGAGGGCGGGAGGGCCAAAAACATTCAGTACTTC. It translates to CASSEGGRAKNIQYF.

The chain links TRBV30 to TRBJ1-4; 8 positions agree with TRBD1. Germline trimming cut 7 bases from V and 4 bases from J; bases unmatched to any gene: 5. The CDR3 length is 13 residues. Germline CDR1 is GTSNPN and CDR2 is SVGIG (reference sequence). The CDR3 loop reads CASGQGVNEKLFF. The CDR3, as DNA: TGTGCCTCAGGACAGGGCGTTAATGAAAAACTGTTTTTT.

The chain has TRBV27 and TRBJ2-7; no clear D gene. Germline V gives CDR1 MNHEY, CDR2 SMNVEV (reference sequence). V lost 5 bases and J lost 1, with 18 bases in between. The CDR3 sequence is 16 residues long. The CDR3 loop is CASSLPPGYPSYEQYF. The CDR3 DNA reads TGTGCCAGCAGTCTCCCCCCCGGGTACCCGTCCTACGAGCAGTACTTC.

V is TRBV28 and J is TRBJ2-3, with TRBD1 matching 9 bases. This CDR3 spans 14 amino acids. Germline CDR1 MDHEN, CDR2 SYDVKM. Trimming took 4 bases from V and 5 from J; bases not matched to a gene: 4. CDR3 protein: CASSYRGLGDTQYF. The CDR3 region has the DNA TGTGCCAGCAGTTACAGGGGGCTGGGAGATACGCAGTATTTT.